The subject of this entry is one T cell receptor beta chain. Its antigen is not known. This entry comes from a study of post-analysis software for immune sequencing data. As for the study in general: Some patients lacked subtype; others had relapsing-remitting, secondary progressive or progressive-relapsing disease.

V lost 6 bases and J lost 0, with 12 bases in between. The length of the CDR3 is 16 residues. Germline-derived CDR1 and CDR2 are LGHNT and FRNRAP. Included in the TCR beta cDNA libraries were unique molecular identifiers. One entry per CDR3 protein results from TCRdb running MiXCR on the PCR reads. The sample lists 740,000 or so distinct CDR3 sequences; approximately 50% were seen once. Study-wide points: Controls had lower frequencies than patients of four or five TRBV segments, which included TRBV5-6, TRBV5-1 and TRBV20-1.

What was sequenced was blood. The clonotype comes from a girl aged 5 to 17 with multiple sclerosis. The chain uses TRBV12-5 and TRBJ2-6, with D hard to call. The CDR3 nucleotides are TGTGCTAGTGGCCGGGCCGTCTCCTCTGGGGCCAACGTCCTGACTTTC. Amino acids: CASGRAVSSGANVLTF.